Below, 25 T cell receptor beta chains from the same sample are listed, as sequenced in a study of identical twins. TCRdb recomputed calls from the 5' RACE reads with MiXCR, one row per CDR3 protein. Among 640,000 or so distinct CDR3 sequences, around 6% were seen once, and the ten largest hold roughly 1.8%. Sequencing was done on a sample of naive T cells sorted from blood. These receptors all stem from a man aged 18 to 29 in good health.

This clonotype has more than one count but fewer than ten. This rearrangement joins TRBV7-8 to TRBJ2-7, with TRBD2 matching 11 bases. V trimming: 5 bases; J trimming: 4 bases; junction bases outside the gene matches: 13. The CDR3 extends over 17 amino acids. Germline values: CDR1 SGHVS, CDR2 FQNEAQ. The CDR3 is CASSPKRTSGSKYEQYF. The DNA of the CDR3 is TGTGCCAGCAGCCCGAAGAGGACTAGCGGGTCGAAATACGAGCAGTACTTC.

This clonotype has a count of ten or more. The CDR3 DNA is TGCAGCGTTGGGTCAAGCACAGATACGCAGTATTTT. It encodes CSVGSSTDTQYF. V is TRBV29-1 and J is TRBJ2-3; D call uncertain. With 4 bases removed from V and 0 bases from J, the gap between germline ends came to 5 bases. The germline CDR1 and CDR2 sequences are SQVTM and ANQGSEA. The CDR3 runs 12 residues.

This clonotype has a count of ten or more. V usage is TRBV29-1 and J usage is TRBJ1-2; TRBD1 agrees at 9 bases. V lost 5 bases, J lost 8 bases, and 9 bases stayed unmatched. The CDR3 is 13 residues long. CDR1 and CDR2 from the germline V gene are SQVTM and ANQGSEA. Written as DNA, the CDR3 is TGCAGCGTTTCAACAGGGGGCGCAGACGGCTACACCTTC. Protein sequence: CSVSTGGADGYTF.

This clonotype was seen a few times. The CDR3 loop reads CSARDGTDLQETQYF. The CDR3 DNA sequence: TGCAGTGCTAGAGATGGCACAGACTTACAAGAGACCCAGTACTTC. The chain combines TRBV20-1 with TRBJ2-5; D is ambiguous. Trimming cost V 0 bases and J 2 bases, with 13 bases left between them. Germline V gene sequence: CDR1 DFQATT, CDR2 SNEGSKA (reference sequence). This CDR3 comprises 15 residues.

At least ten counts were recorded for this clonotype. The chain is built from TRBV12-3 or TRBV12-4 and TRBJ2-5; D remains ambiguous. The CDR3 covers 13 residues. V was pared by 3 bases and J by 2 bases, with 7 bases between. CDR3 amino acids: CASSFVQQETQYF. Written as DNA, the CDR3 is TGTGCCAGCAGTTTTGTGCAGCAAGAGACCCAGTACTTC.

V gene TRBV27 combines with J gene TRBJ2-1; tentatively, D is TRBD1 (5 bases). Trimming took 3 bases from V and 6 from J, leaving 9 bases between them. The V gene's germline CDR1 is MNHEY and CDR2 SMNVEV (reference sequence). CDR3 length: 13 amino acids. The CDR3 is CASSFFRANEQFF. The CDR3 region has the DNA TGTGCCAGCAGTTTTTTCAGGGCCAATGAGCAGTTCTTC.

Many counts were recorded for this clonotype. The CDR3 here is CAAVASGLTGELFF. The CDR3 nucleotides are TGTGCGGCAGTGGCTAGCGGGCTCACCGGGGAGCTGTTTTTT. The rearrangement links TRBV10-3 to TRBJ2-2, with 8 bases lining up with TRBD2. Germline CDR1 and CDR2: ENHRY and SYGVKD. The CDR3 spans 14 residues.

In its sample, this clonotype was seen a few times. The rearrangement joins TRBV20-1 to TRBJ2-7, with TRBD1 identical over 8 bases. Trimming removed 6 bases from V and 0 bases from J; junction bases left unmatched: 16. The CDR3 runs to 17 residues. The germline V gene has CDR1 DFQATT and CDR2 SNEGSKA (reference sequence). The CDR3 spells CSASGYVSGGGSYEQYF. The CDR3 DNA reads TGCAGTGCCAGTGGTTACGTTTCAGGGGGCGGCTCCTACGAGCAGTACTTC.

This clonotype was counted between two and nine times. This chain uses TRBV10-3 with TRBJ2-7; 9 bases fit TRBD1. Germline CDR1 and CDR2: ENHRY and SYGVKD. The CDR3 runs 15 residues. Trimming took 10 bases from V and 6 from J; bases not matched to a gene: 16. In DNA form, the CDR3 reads TGTGCCACGGAAGACCGGGACAGGGAGAAATCCGAGCAGTACTTC. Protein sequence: CATEDRDREKSEQYF.

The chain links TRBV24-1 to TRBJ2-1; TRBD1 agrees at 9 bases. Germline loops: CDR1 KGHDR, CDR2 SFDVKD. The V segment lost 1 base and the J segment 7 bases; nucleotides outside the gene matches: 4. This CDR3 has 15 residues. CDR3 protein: CATSDLRTGANEQFF. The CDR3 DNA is TGTGCCACCAGTGATTTACGGACAGGGGCGAATGAGCAGTTCTTC.

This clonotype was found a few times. DNA for the CDR3: TGTGCCAGTAGTATAGATCGTGGCTGGGAGGGAAACAATGAGCAGTTCTTC. Protein sequence: CASSIDRGWEGNNEQFF. The chain carries TRBV19 and TRBJ2-1, with TRBD2 matching over 7 bases. V was clipped by 0 bases and J by 5 bases; unmatched bases: 10. The V gene's germline CDR1 is LNHDA and CDR2 SQIVND (reference sequence). The CDR3 is 17 residues long. The variable domain in full, with the rest retrieved from reference TRBV19 and TRBJ2-1, is DGGITQSPKYLFRKEGQNVTLSCEQNLNHDAMYWYRQDPGQGLRLIYYSQIVNDFQKGDIAEGYSVSREKKESFPLTVTSAQKNPTAFYLCASSIDRGWEGNNEQFFGPGTRLTVL.

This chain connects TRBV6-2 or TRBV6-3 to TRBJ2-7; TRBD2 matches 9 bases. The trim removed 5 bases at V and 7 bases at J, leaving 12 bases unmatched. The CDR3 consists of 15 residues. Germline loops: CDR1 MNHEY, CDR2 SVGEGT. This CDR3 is CASSNRLADPWEQYF. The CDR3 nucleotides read TGTGCCAGCAGTAACAGACTAGCGGATCCTTGGGAGCAGTACTTC.

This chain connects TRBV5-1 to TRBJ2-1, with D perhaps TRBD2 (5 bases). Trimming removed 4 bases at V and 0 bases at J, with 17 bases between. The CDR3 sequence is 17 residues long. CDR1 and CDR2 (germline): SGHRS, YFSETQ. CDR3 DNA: TGCGCCAGCAGCCTGCGCCTTAAGCGGAGCTCCTACAATGAGCAGTTCTTC. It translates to CASSLRLKRSSYNEQFF.

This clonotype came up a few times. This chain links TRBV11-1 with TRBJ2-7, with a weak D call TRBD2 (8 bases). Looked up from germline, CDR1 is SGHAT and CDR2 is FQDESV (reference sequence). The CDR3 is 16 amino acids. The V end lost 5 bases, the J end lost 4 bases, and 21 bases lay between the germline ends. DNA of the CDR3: TGTGCCAGCAGCCCAGACAGGGAAACTAGCGGTTACGAGCAGTACGTC. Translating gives CASSPDRETSGYEQYV.

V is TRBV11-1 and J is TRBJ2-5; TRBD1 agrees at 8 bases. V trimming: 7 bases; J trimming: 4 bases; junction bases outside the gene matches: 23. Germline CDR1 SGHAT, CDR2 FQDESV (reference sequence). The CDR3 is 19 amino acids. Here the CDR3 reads CASNKHPGGQGRRGETQYF. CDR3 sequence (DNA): TGTGCCAGCAACAAACATCCGGGCGGACAGGGTCGTAGAGGAGAGACCCAGTACTTC.

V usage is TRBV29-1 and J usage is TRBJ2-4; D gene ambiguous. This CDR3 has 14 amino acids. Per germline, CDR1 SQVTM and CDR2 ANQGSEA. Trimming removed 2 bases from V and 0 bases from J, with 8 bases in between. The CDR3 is CSVETLLAKNIQYF. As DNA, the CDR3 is TGCAGCGTTGAAACTCTACTAGCCAAAAACATTCAGTACTTC.

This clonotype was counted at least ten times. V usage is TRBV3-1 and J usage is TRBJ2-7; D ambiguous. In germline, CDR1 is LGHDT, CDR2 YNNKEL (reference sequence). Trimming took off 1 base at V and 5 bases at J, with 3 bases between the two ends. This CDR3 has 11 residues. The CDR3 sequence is CASSQGDEQYF. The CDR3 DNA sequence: TGTGCCAGCAGCCAAGGAGACGAGCAGTACTTC.

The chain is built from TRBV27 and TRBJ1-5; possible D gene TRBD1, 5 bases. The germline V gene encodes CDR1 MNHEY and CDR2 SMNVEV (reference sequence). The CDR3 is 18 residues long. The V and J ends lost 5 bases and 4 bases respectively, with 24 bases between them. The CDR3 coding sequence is TGTGCCAGCAGTCCCTCTCTTCGACAGAGCGGGTCGAATCAGCCCCAGCATTTT. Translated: CASSPSLRQSGSNQPQHF.

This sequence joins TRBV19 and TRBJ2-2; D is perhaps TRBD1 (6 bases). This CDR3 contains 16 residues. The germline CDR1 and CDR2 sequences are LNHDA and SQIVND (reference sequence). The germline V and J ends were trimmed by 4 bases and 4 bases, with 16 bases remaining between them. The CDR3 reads CASSTRRQVRTGELFF. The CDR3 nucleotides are TGTGCCAGTAGTACTCGAAGACAGGTTCGCACCGGGGAGCTGTTTTTT.

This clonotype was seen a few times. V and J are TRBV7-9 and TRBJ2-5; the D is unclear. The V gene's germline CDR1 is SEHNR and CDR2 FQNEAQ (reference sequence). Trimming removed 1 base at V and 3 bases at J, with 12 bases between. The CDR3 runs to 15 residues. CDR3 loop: CASSLGGSAEETQYF. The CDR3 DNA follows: TGTGCCAGCAGCTTAGGTGGGTCGGCCGAAGAGACCCAGTACTTC.

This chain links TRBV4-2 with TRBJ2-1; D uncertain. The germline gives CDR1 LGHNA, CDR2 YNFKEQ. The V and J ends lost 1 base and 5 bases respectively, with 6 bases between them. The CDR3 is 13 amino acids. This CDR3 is CASSQVTDNEQFF. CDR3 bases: TGTGCCAGCAGCCAAGTGACGGACAATGAGCAGTTCTTC.

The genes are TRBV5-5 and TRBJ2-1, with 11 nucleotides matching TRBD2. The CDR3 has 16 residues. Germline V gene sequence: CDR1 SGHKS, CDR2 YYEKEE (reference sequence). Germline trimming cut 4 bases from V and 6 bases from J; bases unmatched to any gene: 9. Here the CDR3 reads CASSLQGLAVFNEQFF. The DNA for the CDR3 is TGTGCCAGCAGCCTCCAGGGACTAGCGGTTTTCAATGAGCAGTTCTTC.

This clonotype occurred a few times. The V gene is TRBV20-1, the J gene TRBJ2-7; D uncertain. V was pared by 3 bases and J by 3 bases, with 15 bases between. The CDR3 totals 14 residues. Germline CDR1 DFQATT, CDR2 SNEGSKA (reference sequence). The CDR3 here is CSASPEWGNYEQYF. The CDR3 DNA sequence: TGCAGTGCTAGCCCGGAGTGGGGTAACTACGAGCAGTACTTC.

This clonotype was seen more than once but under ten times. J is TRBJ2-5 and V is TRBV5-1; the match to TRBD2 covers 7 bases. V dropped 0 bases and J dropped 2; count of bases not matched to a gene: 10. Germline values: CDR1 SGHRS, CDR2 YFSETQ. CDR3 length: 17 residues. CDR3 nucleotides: TGCGCCAGCAGCTTGGCCGCGGGAGTTGTAAGGCAAGAGACCCAGTACTTC. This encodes CASSLAAGVVRQETQYF.

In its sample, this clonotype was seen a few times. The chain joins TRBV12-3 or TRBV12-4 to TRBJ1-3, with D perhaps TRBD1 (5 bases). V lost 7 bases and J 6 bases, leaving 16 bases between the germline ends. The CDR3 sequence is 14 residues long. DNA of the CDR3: TGTGCCAGCAAGGCCAGTGCGGGGGAAAACACCATATATTTT. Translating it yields CASKASAGENTIYF.